Shown below are 27 T cell receptor beta chains from a single sample sequenced in a study of tumor-infiltrating lymphocytes in localized non-small cell lung cancer (dated by TCRdb to 2020 to 2022). Libraries were constructed by the immunoSEQ multiplex PCR assay. Not all clones reach the TCRdb copy of this immuneACCESS table, which keeps in-frame sequences only. Checked studies attribute under half of the gap to unresolved V genes and leave the rest unexplained. The sample table shows about 9,700 clones, and 70% to 80% are seen once. The ten largest clones add up to approximately 9.9% of the sample. Sequencing input: lung tumor tissue. The receptors shown here come from a human donor with non-small cell lung cancer.

This clone has only a few counts. This chain connects TRBV13 to TRBJ1-1; D unresolved. Trimming cost V 1 base and J 3 bases, with 3 bases left between them. There are 12 residues in the CDR3. Germline values: CDR1 PRHDT, CDR2 FYEKMQ (reference sequence). The CDR3: CASSLVYTEAFF. DNA for the CDR3: TGTGCCAGCAGCTTAGTATACACTGAAGCTTTCTTT.

CDR3 in amino acids: CSVVVGGVYEQYF. The CDR3 nucleotides are TGCAGCGTTGTGGTCGGGGGCGTCTACGAGCAGTACTTC. The V and J genes are TRBV29-1 and TRBJ2-7; the D call may be TRBD1 or TRBD2 (6 bases each). This CDR3 is built from 13 residues. Between the trimmed V and J ends, which lost 4 bases and 3 bases, there was a span of 13 bases. Germline CDR1 reads SQVTM; CDR2 reads ANQGSEA.

Points on this clone: Because the CDR3's place on the DNA is in doubt, the DNA is left out and the CDR3 is given as listed by TCRdb. The gene calls are TRBV18 and TRBJ2-5. The CDR3 has 13 residues if both end residues are counted. CDR1 is KGHSH and CDR2 is LQKENI in the germline V gene. CDR3 residues: CASSPLWQETQYF.

This rearrangement joins TRBV5-8 to TRBJ1-2; a possible D gene is TRBD1 (5 bases). The CDR3 consists of 16 residues. CDR1 and CDR2 from the germline V gene are SGHTS and YDEGEE. V lost 4 bases to trimming and J lost 1 base, with 17 bases between them. In DNA form, the CDR3 reads TGTGCCAGCAGCAGCCCGTGGACACCAATTAACTATGGCTACACCTTC. Translation: CASSSPWTPINYGYTF. The full variable domain, its missing parts supplied by reference TRBV5-8 and TRBJ1-2, is EAGVTQSPTHLIKTRGQQATLRCSPISGHTSVYWYQQALGLGLQFLLWYDEGEERNRGNFPPRFSGRQFPNYSSELNVNALELEDSALYLCASSSPWTPINYGYTFGSGTRLTVV.

The chain carries TRBV29-1 and TRBJ1-1; D may be TRBD1 (5 bases). V gave up 5 bases and J gave up 5 bases, with 15 bases separating them. The CDR3 totals 13 residues. CDR1 and CDR2 from the germline V gene are SQVTM and ANQGSEA. In nucleotides, the CDR3 is TGCAGCGTTTACAGGACGGCTAGGACTGAAGCTTTCTTT. This translates into CSVYRTARTEAFF.

The CDR3 sequence: CASSFGREYYEQYF. The CDR3 DNA follows: TGTGCCAGCAGCTTCGGCAGGGAATATTACGAGCAGTACTTC. The rearrangement links TRBV11-1 to TRBJ2-7; weak D call: TRBD1 (5 bases). The V end lost 3 bases, the J end lost 4 bases, and 13 bases lay between the germline ends. This CDR3 spans 14 amino acids. Germline V gene sequence: CDR1 SGHAT, CDR2 FQDESV (reference sequence).

The V call is TRBV7-2, the J call TRBJ1-1; D uncertain. The CDR3 is made up of 14 amino acids. Germline lookup yields CDR1 SGHTA and CDR2 FQGNSA. Trimming left V 3 bases short and J 4 bases short, with 12 bases between. The CDR3 bases are TGTGCCAGCAGCTTGGAGTGGATTACCACTGAAGCTTTCTTT. Amino acid sequence: CASSLEWITTEAFF.

V and J are TRBV5-1 and TRBJ2-2; D perhaps matches TRBD1 (6 bases). The germline V gene has CDR1 SGHRS and CDR2 YFSETQ. The CDR3 spans 13 residues. V lost 4 bases to trimming and J lost 5 bases, with 9 bases between them. CDR3 sequence reads: CASSTGWTGELFF. The CDR3 DNA reads TGCGCCAGCAGCACAGGGTGGACCGGGGAGCTGTTTTTT.

In its sample, this clone was seen a few times. The chain has TRBV7-9 and TRBJ1-3; a weak D match, TRBD1 (5 bases). V was clipped by 5 bases and J by 2 bases, with 10 bases between them. Per germline, CDR1 SEHNR and CDR2 FQNEAQ (reference sequence). The length of the CDR3 is 14 residues. The CDR3 DNA reads TGTGCCAGCAGCCAGGGTGAGGCTGGAAACACCATATATTTT. It yields the protein CASSQGEAGNTIYF. The full variable domain, rest sourced from reference TRBV7-9 and TRBJ1-3, is DTGVSQNPRHKITKRGQNVTFRCDPISEHNRLYWYRQTLGQGPEFLTYFQNEAQLEKSRLLSDRFSAERPKGSFSTLEIQRTEQGDSAMYLCASSQGEAGNTIYFGEGSWLTVV.

J is TRBJ2-7 and V is TRBV5-4, with a weak D call TRBD2 (5 bases). CDR3 size: 13 residues. The V gene lost 4 bases and the J gene lost 4 bases, with 12 bases spanning the gap. The germline gives CDR1 SGHNT, CDR2 YYREEE (reference sequence). CDR3 DNA: TGTGCCAGCAGCCCTAAACTAGATTACGAGCAGTACTTC. Translating it yields CASSPKLDYEQYF.

In the case of this clone: A junction boundary mismatches the germline segment, possibly from a read error. V gene TRBV6-6 combines with J gene TRBJ2-7; no clear D gene. This CDR3 has 13 amino acids. The germline V gene encodes CDR1 MNHNY and CDR2 SVGAGI (reference sequence). DNA of the CDR3: TGTGCCAGCGGTTACCGCTACGGTCTCGAGCAGTACTTC. Amino acid sequence: CASGYRYGLEQYF.

The chain uses TRBV2 and TRBJ2-2; the D gene is possibly TRBD1 (6 bases). The CDR3 contains 13 residues. V gave up 6 bases and J gave up 3 bases, with 8 bases separating them. CDR1 and CDR2 from the germline V gene are SNHLY and FYNNEI. Here the CDR3 DNA reads TGTGCCAGCAGGAACAGGGACACCGGGGAGCTGTTTTTT. As protein: CASRNRDTGELFF.

The gene calls are TRBV7-8 and TRBJ2-3, with 10 bases fitting TRBD2. This CDR3 is 16 amino acids long. CDR1 is SGHVS and CDR2 is FQNEAQ in the germline V gene. Germline trimming cut 5 bases from V and 4 bases from J; bases unmatched to any gene: 9. The CDR3 is CASSSRASGRSDTQYF. CDR3 DNA sequence: TGTGCCAGCAGCAGTCGGGCTAGCGGGAGATCAGATACGCAGTATTTT.

The table lists this clone with a count of one. The gene calls are TRBV18 and TRBJ2-1, with 9 bases fitting TRBD1. Germline-derived CDR1 and CDR2 are KGHSH and LQKENI. The CDR3 length is 15 residues. With V trimmed by 5 bases and J by 6 bases, 8 bases remained unmatched. The chain's CDR3 is CASSATGGVSNEQFF. The CDR3 DNA reads as TGTGCCAGCTCAGCTACAGGGGGCGTATCCAATGAGCAGTTCTTC.

The gene calls are TRBV5-6 and TRBJ1-4; D might be TRBD1 (5 bases). The V end was cut by 3 bases, the J end by 3 bases, with 12 bases between. The CDR3 has 15 amino acids. CDR1 is SGHDT, CDR2 YYEEEE, per germline. The CDR3 sequence: CASSSYGGANEKLFF. The DNA for the CDR3 is TGTGCCAGCAGCTCCTACGGGGGAGCTAATGAAAAACTGTTTTTT.

The CDR3 reads CASSHGDSSAAIYF. The CDR3 DNA sequence: TGTGCCAGCAGCCACGGGGACAGCTCAGCGGCCATATATTTT. The genes are TRBV7-9 and TRBJ1-3, with 7 bases matching TRBD1. The V gene end was trimmed by 5 bases and the J gene end by 11 bases; junction bases not matched to a gene: 12. The CDR3 has 14 amino acids. Germline values: CDR1 SEHNR, CDR2 FQNEAQ (reference sequence).

This clone has just a few counts. The gene calls are TRBV10-2 and TRBJ1-4, with D uncertain. Trimming pared 4 bases from V and 3 bases from J, leaving 15 bases between. This CDR3 comprises 16 residues. The V gene's germline CDR1 is WSHSY and CDR2 SAAADI. CDR3 in amino acids: CASSATLGSSNEKLFF. DNA of the CDR3: TGCGCCAGCAGTGCAACTTTGGGGAGCTCTAATGAAAAACTGTTTTTT.

This chain uses TRBV21-1 with TRBJ1-1. TRBV21-1 is a recognized pseudogene. CDR3 length: 12 amino acids. CDR3: CASRAWGTEAFF. CDR3 DNA: TGTGCCAGCAGAGCATGGGGCACTGAAGCTTTCTTT.

This clone was found a few times. V gene TRBV5-1 combines with J gene TRBJ2-1, with 10 bases matching TRBD1. Germline CDR1 and CDR2: SGHRS and YFSETQ. The junction had 7 bases not matched to a gene; V was cut back by 0 bases and J by 7 bases. The CDR3 is made up of 16 amino acids. The CDR3 region is CASSLVGQGSTNEQFF. DNA for the CDR3: TGCGCCAGCAGCTTGGTGGGACAGGGGAGCACTAATGAGCAGTTCTTC.

The V call is TRBV6-6, the J call TRBJ1-2, with 10 bases that match TRBD1. Germline lookup yields CDR1 MNHNY and CDR2 SVGAGI (reference sequence). The CDR3 runs 13 residues. After removal of 6 bases from V and 2 bases from J, the junction contained 0 bases not matched to a gene. The CDR3 nucleotides are TGTGCCAGCAGGACAGGGGGCAACTATGGCTACACCTTC. Protein: CASRTGGNYGYTF.

The chain has TRBV7-3 and TRBJ2-1; 9 bases agree with TRBD2. The CDR3 runs 15 residues. Germline V gives CDR1 SGHTA, CDR2 FQGTGA. V dropped 4 bases and J dropped 3; count of bases not matched to a gene: 4. The CDR3 nucleotides read TGTGCCAGCAGCTCCCAAGCGGGAGGCTACAATGAGCAGTTCTTC. It yields the protein CASSSQAGGYNEQFF.

The genes are TRBV6-1 and TRBJ2-3; no reliable D call. Trimming removed 6 bases at V and 2 bases at J, with 15 bases between. Germline loops: CDR1 MNHNS, CDR2 SASEGT. CDR3 length: 15 residues. The CDR3 bases are TGTGCCAGCAGATTCAGGCAGTCGGACACAGATACGCAGTATTTT. Translating gives CASRFRQSDTDTQYF.

The chain has TRBV6-5 and TRBJ2-7, with no clear D. Between the trimmed V and J ends, which lost 2 bases and 0 bases, there was a span of 11 bases. CDR1 is MNHEY and CDR2 is SVGAGI in the germline V gene. This CDR3 has 15 amino acids. The CDR3 is CASSYEPTGSYEQYF. Here the CDR3 DNA reads TGTGCCAGCAGTTACGAACCGACTGGCTCCTACGAGCAGTACTTC.

The rearrangement links TRBV5-1 to TRBJ1-2; D may be TRBD1 (5 bases). The CDR3 contains 14 residues. V was clipped by 4 bases and J by 2 bases, with 12 bases between them. The germline V gene has CDR1 SGHRS and CDR2 YFSETQ. The CDR3 reads CASSPGTGNYGYTF. CDR3 bases: TGCGCCAGCAGCCCAGGGACTGGGAACTATGGCTACACCTTC.

This chain connects TRBV29-1 to TRBJ1-5; D not certain. Germline V gene sequence: CDR1 SQVTM, CDR2 ANQGSEA. Trimming removed 6 bases from V and 3 bases from J, with 12 bases in between. The CDR3 contains 13 residues. CDR3 residues: CSVAQDLNQPQHF. CDR3 bases: TGCAGCGTGGCCCAGGACCTCAATCAGCCCCAGCATTTT.

The sample holds one count of this clone. The genes are TRBV7-2 and TRBJ2-1; D assignment may be TRBD1 or TRBD2 (6 bases each). The CDR3 length is 16 residues. V was shortened by 1 base and J by 6 bases, with 16 bases between the two germline ends. CDR1 is SGHTA, CDR2 FQGNSA, per germline. Written as DNA, the CDR3 is TGTGCCAGCAGCTTAGATGGTCGGGGGCGCATCAATGAGCAGTTCTTC. Translating it yields CASSLDGRGRINEQFF.

The chain joins TRBV7-6 to TRBJ2-3; 10 bases are a match to TRBD2. Germline CDR1 SGHVS, CDR2 FNYEAQ. The CDR3 totals 16 residues. The trim removed 0 bases at V and 5 bases at J, leaving 5 bases unmatched. CDR3 DNA sequence: TGTGCCAGCAGCTTAGCGAAAGCGGGGGGGCAAGATACGCAGTATTTT. Amino acids: CASSLAKAGGQDTQYF.